This T cell receptor beta chain was found in a study of T cell responses to AZD1222 COVID-19 vaccine. This table comes from immunoSEQ multiplex PCR, and its TCRdb copy is limited to in-frame clones, with some not included. The sample has tens of thousands of clones; just over 85% are singletons. This CDR3 contains 17 residues. V was pared by 5 bases and J by 3 bases, with 11 bases of the junction left unmatched. Germline V CDR1 and CDR2: SEHNR, FQNEAQ (reference sequence). The chain links TRBV7-9 to TRBJ2-2; 8 bases are a match to TRBD1. This clonotype was obtained from an adult who received the AZD1222 COVID-19 vaccine. This specimen was peripheral blood, taken 28 days after the second AZD1222 dose. The CDR3 region is CASSQRPGTGDTGELFF. CDR3 coding DNA: TGTGCCAGCAGCCAACGGCCCGGGACAGGAGACACCGGGGAGCTGTTTTTT. The complete variable domain, with remaining parts taken from reference TRBV7-9 and TRBJ2-2, reads DTGVSQNPRHKITKRGQNVTFRCDPISEHNRLYWYRQTLGQGPEFLTYFQNEAQLEKSRLLSDRFSAERPKGSFSTLEIQRTEQGDSAMYLCASSQRPGTGDTGELFFGEGSRLTVL.